The sequence of this T cell receptor beta chain was determined in a study of cytomegalovirus exposure and HLA in healthy donors. Trimming at V came to 4 bases and at J to 6 bases, leaving 7 bases not matched to a gene. CDR1 MNHEY and CDR2 SMNVEV come from the germline V gene (reference sequence). The CDR3 runs to 15 residues. Primers included in the PCR were 60 Vbeta and 13 Jbeta primers. Sequenced by immunoSEQ multiplex PCR; TCRdb stores in-frame clones only, minus some. This sample has about 140,000 clones, with 70% to 85% found just once. The sequence came from a man younger than 45 in good health and CMV-seropositive. The source material was PBMCs. The rearrangement links TRBV27 to TRBJ1-4; 8 bases match TRBD1. The CDR3 sequence: CASSYRGYRDEKLFF. CDR3 coding DNA: TGTGCCAGCAGTTACAGGGGGTATCGCGATGAAAAACTGTTTTTT.